The sequence of this T cell receptor (beta chain) was determined in a study of OX40 agonist ivuxolimab in advanced cancers. Study-level findings and limits: Mean expanded clone counts were higher in CD8+ than CD4+ T cells. Partial responders at 0.1-3.0 mg/kg showed near-lowest clonal expansion.

On this clone: What it binds is not known.

Germline-derived CDR1 and CDR2 are SGDLS and YYNGEE. V was shortened by 4 bases and J by 5 bases, with 10 bases between the two germline ends. The CDR3 has 12 amino acids. Assay: immunoSEQ multiplex PCR; the TCRdb copy retains only in-frame clones and omits some. The sample includes about 48,000 clones, 70% to 90% seen only once; the top ten take roughly 43%. This chain connects TRBV9 to TRBJ2-7; possibly TRBD1 for D (6 bases). The TCR originated in an adult with an advanced solid tumor such as melanoma, head and neck, liver or kidney cancer. Source: CD4+ or CD8+ T cells sorted from blood, taken in a trial of the OX40 agonist ivuxolimab. CDR3 coding DNA: TGTGCCAGCAGCCTCGAGGGGGACGAGCAGTACTTC. Translated: CASSLEGDEQYF.